Listed below are T cell receptor beta chains from one sample, sequenced in a study of blood T cell repertoires in COVID-19. TCRdb's copy holds only in-frame clones and misses some; the assay was immunoSEQ multiplex PCR. The sample carries roughly 150,000 clones, roughly nine tenths recorded once. The sequencing input was peripheral blood. These receptors all stem from a woman aged 40-49 years with acute or convalescent COVID-19. Each CDR3 is given with its conserved first and last residue. The D gene is left open where the match is weak. Clone size appears in some rows only: once, few, many, or a class for an expanded clone.

j_call | d_call | v_call | clone_size | cdr3_nt | cdr3_aa
TRBJ2-2 | TRBD1 | TRBV28 | - | TGTGCCAGTTGGTCCCGGGACAGAAACACCGGGGAGCTGTTTTTT | CASWSRDRNTGELFF
TRBJ1-5 | TRBD1 | TRBV7-3 | - | TGTGCCAGCAGCTTAAGGGACAGAGATTATAGCAATCAGCCCCAGCATTTT | CASSLRDRDYSNQPQHF
TRBJ1-2 | TRBD1 | TRBV6-6 | - | TGTGCCAGCAGGAGACAGGGGTCGAATGGCTACACCTTC | CASRRQGSNGYTF
TRBJ2-7 | TRBD1 | TRBV29-1 | - | TGCAGCGTTGACAGGGGGAACGAGCAGTACTTC | CSVDRGNEQYF
TRBJ2-2 | TRBD2 | TRBV14 | - | TGTGCCAGCAGCCAAACCATGAGCGGGACGAACACCGGGGAGCTGTTTTTT | CASSQTMSGTNTGELFF
TRBJ2-1 | TRBD2 | TRBV10-3 | once | TGTGCCATCAGTGAGTCCGAAGCGGGGTTCTCCTACAATGAGCAGTTCTTC | CAISESEAGFSYNEQFF
TRBJ1-1 | - | TRBV5-6 | - | TGTGCCAGCAGCCCAGGGGTGTTGGCCGTAAACACTGAAGCTTTCTTT | CASSPGVLAVNTEAFF
TRBJ2-7 | TRBD1 | TRBV28 | - | TGTGCCAGCAGTTCTCCGGGACAGGGTAACGAGCAGTACTTC | CASSSPGQGNEQYF
TRBJ1-5 | - | TRBV19 | - | TGTGCCAGTATGGGACTTTATCAGCCCCAGCATTTT | CASMGLYQPQHF
TRBJ1-1 | TRBD1 | TRBV5-1 | - | TGCGCCAGCAGCTTGGGTACCCAGGGGGCAGACACTGAAGCTTTCTTT | CASSLGTQGADTEAFF
TRBJ1-1 | - | TRBV6-1 | few | TGTGCCAGCAGTGAATGGGCAGCGAACACTGAAGCTTTCTTT | CASSEWAANTEAFF
TRBJ1-4 | - | TRBV7-9 | - | TGTGCCAGCAGCTTAACAGGTTCTAATGAAAAACTGTTTTTT | CASSLTGSNEKLFF
TRBJ1-5 | - | TRBV24-1 | - | TGTGCCACCAGACAAACCCAGACCCTACAGGAGGGACTCAATCAGCCCCAGCATTTT | CATRQTQTLQEGLNQPQHF
TRBJ1-1 | - | TRBV18 | once | TGTGCCAGCTCACCACCGGGCAACACTGAAGCTTTCTTT | CASSPPGNTEAFF
TRBJ2-7 | TRBD2 | TRBV15 | - | TGTGCCACCAGCAGAGATAAGGGACTAGCGGGGGGTGTGAGCTCCTACGAGCAGTACTTC | CATSRDKGLAGGVSSYEQYF
TRBJ1-5 | TRBD1 | TRBV28 | - | TGTGCCAGCAGTCTAACCGGGACAGCTAATAGCAATCAGCCCCAGCATTTT | CASSLTGTANSNQPQHF
TRBJ1-2 | - | TRBV14 | - | TGTGCCAGCAGTTACGGACAGAACTATGGCTACACCTTC | CASSYGQNYGYTF
TRBJ2-2 | - | TRBV4-2 | - | TGTGCCAGCAGCCAAACCTCATGGGCCGGGGGGCTGGGCGGGGAGCTGTTTTTT | CASSQTSWAGGLGGELFF
TRBJ2-3 | - | TRBV12-3/TRBV12-4 | - | TGTGCCAGCAGCCAGTCAGATACGCAGTATTTT | CASSQSDTQYF
TRBJ2-3 | - | TRBV12-3/TRBV12-4 | - | TGTGCCAGCAGTATCAGACTGTCAGATACGCAGTATTTT | CASSIRLSDTQYF
TRBJ2-7 | - | TRBV2 | - | TGTGCCAGCAGTAGAGGGAAACCCTACGAGCAGTACTTC | CASSRGKPYEQYF
TRBJ2-3 | TRBD2 | TRBV10-3 | - | TGTGCCTCTCAAGCGGGGGCTAGCACAGATACGCAGTATTTT | CASQAGASTDTQYF
TRBJ2-3 | TRBD2 | TRBV7-3 | - | TGTGCCAGCAGCTTGACTAGCGGGGCTGCAGATACGCAGTATTTT | CASSLTSGAADTQYF
TRBJ2-3 | TRBD2 | TRBV2 | - | TGTGCCAGCAGTGAACGGCTAGCGGGGGGCAGGATAGCGTATTTT | CASSERLAGGRIAYF
TRBJ1-5 | TRBD1 | TRBV19 | - | TGTGCCAGTAGGGGACAGGGCAATCAGCCCCAGCATTTT | CASRGQGNQPQHF
TRBJ1-2 | - | TRBV6-4 | - | TGTGCCAGCAGTGACGGAGGGGTTCATGGCTACACCTTC | CASSDGGVHGYTF
TRBJ1-6 | TRBD1 | TRBV3-1/TRBV3-2 | - | TGTGCCAGCGGGGTCCGGGGGGGTCGTGGACAGGGGAGTTCACCCCTCCACTTT | CASGVRGGRGQGSSPLHF
TRBJ2-1 | - | TRBV29-1 | few | TGCAGCGCAAGAGACAGGTACGGGTCTAATGAGCAGTTCTTC | CSARDRYGSNEQFF
TRBJ1-5 | - | TRBV28 | - | TGTGCCAGCTCGAAACCGGGTCTAAATCAGCCCCAGCATTTT | CASSKPGLNQPQHF
TRBJ2-5 | - | TRBV24-1 | - | TGTGCCACCAGTGAGCAGATAGCATCTAGGGAGACCCAGTACTTC | CATSEQIASRETQYF
TRBJ2-1 | TRBD2 | TRBV5-5 | - | TGTGCCAGCAGCTTGGGACTAGCTTTCGGCAATGAGCAGTTCTTC | CASSLGLAFGNEQFF
TRBJ2-3 | TRBD1 | TRBV5-6 | - | TGTGCCAGCAGCTTGAGGGTACAGACAGGGACAGATACGCAGTATTTT | CASSLRVQTGTDTQYF
TRBJ2-7 | TRBD2 | TRBV20-1 | - | TGCAGTGCTAGTGGGACTAGCGGTTTCTACGAGCAGTACTTC | CSASGTSGFYEQYF
TRBJ2-3 | TRBD2 | TRBV5-1 | - | TGCGCCAGCAGCTTGACTAGCGTCTCAGATACGCAGTATTTT | CASSLTSVSDTQYF
TRBJ1-5 | TRBD1 | TRBV28 | once | TGTGCCAGCAGGGATGCGTCAGGGGGCGATCAGCCCCAGCATTTT | CASRDASGGDQPQHF
TRBJ2-3 | - | TRBV18 | - | TGTGCCAGCTCACCCTCTAGCACAGATACGCAGTATTTT | CASSPSSTDTQYF
TRBJ2-7 | - | TRBV3-1/TRBV3-2 | - | TGTGCCAGCAGCCTAAATCCAGTATCGGGAGCGGGTGAGCAGTACTTC | CASSLNPVSGAGEQYF
TRBJ2-1 | TRBD1 | TRBV6-5 | - | TGTGCCAGCACTACCCCGGGTGGGACAGGGAAGTTCTTC | CASTTPGGTGKFF
TRBJ2-1 | TRBD2 | TRBV7-8 | - | TGTGCCAGCAGCTTAAGGTCGGCTAGCGGGAGCTACAATGAGCAGTTCTTC | CASSLRSASGSYNEQFF
TRBJ1-3 | - | TRBV5-1 | - | TGCGCCAGCAGCCCTAACGCCCAGGGTTTGGTGGACACCATATATTTT | CASSPNAQGLVDTIYF
TRBJ2-5 | TRBD1 | TRBV30 | - | TGTGCCTGGAGTGCAGGGGGCGGAGGAGAGACCCAGTACTTC | CAWSAGGGGETQYF